This T cell receptor (beta chain) is from a study of blood T cell repertoires in COVID-19. Measured with immunoSEQ multiplex PCR; TCRdb has only the in-frame clones, and not every one. The sample includes some 200,000 clones, less than 85% seen only once; the top ten take less than 5.5%. V was trimmed by 3 bases and J by 5 bases, leaving 10 bases between them. This CDR3 is built from 13 residues. Per germline, CDR1 SGHVS and CDR2 FNYEAQ. This clonotype was obtained from a woman aged 55-69 years with acute COVID-19. J is TRBJ1-1 and V is TRBV7-6, with D possibly matching TRBD1 (6 bases). The sequenced sample was PBMCs or T cells enriched from blood (not recorded which). This CDR3 is CASSFPGVTEAFF. The CDR3 coding sequence is TGTGCCAGCAGCTTCCCAGGGGTTACTGAAGCTTTCTTT. The full variable domain, its missing parts supplied by reference TRBV7-6 and TRBJ1-1, is GAGVSQSPRYKVTKRGQDVALRCDPISGHVSLYWYRQALGQGPEFLTYFNYEAQQDKSGLPNDRFSAERPEGSISTLTIQRTEQRDSAMYRCASSFPGVTEAFFGQGTRLTVV.